This T cell receptor (beta chain) emerged from a study of cytomegalovirus exposure and HLA in healthy donors. Findings and caveats of the study: A later examination showed that TCR association rates differed by HLA locus, with DRB1 most and HLA-C fewest. Several of the most significant clusters appeared linked to common viral pathogens, based on a later analysis. A prior analysis recorded that most TCR beta V segments were productive about 87% or about 30% of the time. Associated with cytomegalovirus, according to the listing, were some 180 TCR beta chains.

The PCR ran on 60 Vbeta and 13 Jbeta primers. Repertoires were generated with immunoSEQ multiplex PCR, while TCRdb's copy carries only in-frame clones and drops some. The table has 130,000 to 150,000 clones, over 70% seen once. Comments on this clone: The antigen remains undetermined.

Specimen: PBMCs. The sequence was collected from a man in his forties in good health and CMV-seronegative.

CDR3 nucleotides: TGTGCCAGCAGTGACAGCTACACCGGGGAGCTGTTTTTT. Protein: CASSDSYTGELFF. The chain combines TRBV6-4 with TRBJ2-2; D uncertain. Trimming removed 2 bases at V and 3 bases at J, with 4 bases between. In germline, CDR1 is MRHNA, CDR2 SNTAGT. This CDR3 is 13 amino acids long.